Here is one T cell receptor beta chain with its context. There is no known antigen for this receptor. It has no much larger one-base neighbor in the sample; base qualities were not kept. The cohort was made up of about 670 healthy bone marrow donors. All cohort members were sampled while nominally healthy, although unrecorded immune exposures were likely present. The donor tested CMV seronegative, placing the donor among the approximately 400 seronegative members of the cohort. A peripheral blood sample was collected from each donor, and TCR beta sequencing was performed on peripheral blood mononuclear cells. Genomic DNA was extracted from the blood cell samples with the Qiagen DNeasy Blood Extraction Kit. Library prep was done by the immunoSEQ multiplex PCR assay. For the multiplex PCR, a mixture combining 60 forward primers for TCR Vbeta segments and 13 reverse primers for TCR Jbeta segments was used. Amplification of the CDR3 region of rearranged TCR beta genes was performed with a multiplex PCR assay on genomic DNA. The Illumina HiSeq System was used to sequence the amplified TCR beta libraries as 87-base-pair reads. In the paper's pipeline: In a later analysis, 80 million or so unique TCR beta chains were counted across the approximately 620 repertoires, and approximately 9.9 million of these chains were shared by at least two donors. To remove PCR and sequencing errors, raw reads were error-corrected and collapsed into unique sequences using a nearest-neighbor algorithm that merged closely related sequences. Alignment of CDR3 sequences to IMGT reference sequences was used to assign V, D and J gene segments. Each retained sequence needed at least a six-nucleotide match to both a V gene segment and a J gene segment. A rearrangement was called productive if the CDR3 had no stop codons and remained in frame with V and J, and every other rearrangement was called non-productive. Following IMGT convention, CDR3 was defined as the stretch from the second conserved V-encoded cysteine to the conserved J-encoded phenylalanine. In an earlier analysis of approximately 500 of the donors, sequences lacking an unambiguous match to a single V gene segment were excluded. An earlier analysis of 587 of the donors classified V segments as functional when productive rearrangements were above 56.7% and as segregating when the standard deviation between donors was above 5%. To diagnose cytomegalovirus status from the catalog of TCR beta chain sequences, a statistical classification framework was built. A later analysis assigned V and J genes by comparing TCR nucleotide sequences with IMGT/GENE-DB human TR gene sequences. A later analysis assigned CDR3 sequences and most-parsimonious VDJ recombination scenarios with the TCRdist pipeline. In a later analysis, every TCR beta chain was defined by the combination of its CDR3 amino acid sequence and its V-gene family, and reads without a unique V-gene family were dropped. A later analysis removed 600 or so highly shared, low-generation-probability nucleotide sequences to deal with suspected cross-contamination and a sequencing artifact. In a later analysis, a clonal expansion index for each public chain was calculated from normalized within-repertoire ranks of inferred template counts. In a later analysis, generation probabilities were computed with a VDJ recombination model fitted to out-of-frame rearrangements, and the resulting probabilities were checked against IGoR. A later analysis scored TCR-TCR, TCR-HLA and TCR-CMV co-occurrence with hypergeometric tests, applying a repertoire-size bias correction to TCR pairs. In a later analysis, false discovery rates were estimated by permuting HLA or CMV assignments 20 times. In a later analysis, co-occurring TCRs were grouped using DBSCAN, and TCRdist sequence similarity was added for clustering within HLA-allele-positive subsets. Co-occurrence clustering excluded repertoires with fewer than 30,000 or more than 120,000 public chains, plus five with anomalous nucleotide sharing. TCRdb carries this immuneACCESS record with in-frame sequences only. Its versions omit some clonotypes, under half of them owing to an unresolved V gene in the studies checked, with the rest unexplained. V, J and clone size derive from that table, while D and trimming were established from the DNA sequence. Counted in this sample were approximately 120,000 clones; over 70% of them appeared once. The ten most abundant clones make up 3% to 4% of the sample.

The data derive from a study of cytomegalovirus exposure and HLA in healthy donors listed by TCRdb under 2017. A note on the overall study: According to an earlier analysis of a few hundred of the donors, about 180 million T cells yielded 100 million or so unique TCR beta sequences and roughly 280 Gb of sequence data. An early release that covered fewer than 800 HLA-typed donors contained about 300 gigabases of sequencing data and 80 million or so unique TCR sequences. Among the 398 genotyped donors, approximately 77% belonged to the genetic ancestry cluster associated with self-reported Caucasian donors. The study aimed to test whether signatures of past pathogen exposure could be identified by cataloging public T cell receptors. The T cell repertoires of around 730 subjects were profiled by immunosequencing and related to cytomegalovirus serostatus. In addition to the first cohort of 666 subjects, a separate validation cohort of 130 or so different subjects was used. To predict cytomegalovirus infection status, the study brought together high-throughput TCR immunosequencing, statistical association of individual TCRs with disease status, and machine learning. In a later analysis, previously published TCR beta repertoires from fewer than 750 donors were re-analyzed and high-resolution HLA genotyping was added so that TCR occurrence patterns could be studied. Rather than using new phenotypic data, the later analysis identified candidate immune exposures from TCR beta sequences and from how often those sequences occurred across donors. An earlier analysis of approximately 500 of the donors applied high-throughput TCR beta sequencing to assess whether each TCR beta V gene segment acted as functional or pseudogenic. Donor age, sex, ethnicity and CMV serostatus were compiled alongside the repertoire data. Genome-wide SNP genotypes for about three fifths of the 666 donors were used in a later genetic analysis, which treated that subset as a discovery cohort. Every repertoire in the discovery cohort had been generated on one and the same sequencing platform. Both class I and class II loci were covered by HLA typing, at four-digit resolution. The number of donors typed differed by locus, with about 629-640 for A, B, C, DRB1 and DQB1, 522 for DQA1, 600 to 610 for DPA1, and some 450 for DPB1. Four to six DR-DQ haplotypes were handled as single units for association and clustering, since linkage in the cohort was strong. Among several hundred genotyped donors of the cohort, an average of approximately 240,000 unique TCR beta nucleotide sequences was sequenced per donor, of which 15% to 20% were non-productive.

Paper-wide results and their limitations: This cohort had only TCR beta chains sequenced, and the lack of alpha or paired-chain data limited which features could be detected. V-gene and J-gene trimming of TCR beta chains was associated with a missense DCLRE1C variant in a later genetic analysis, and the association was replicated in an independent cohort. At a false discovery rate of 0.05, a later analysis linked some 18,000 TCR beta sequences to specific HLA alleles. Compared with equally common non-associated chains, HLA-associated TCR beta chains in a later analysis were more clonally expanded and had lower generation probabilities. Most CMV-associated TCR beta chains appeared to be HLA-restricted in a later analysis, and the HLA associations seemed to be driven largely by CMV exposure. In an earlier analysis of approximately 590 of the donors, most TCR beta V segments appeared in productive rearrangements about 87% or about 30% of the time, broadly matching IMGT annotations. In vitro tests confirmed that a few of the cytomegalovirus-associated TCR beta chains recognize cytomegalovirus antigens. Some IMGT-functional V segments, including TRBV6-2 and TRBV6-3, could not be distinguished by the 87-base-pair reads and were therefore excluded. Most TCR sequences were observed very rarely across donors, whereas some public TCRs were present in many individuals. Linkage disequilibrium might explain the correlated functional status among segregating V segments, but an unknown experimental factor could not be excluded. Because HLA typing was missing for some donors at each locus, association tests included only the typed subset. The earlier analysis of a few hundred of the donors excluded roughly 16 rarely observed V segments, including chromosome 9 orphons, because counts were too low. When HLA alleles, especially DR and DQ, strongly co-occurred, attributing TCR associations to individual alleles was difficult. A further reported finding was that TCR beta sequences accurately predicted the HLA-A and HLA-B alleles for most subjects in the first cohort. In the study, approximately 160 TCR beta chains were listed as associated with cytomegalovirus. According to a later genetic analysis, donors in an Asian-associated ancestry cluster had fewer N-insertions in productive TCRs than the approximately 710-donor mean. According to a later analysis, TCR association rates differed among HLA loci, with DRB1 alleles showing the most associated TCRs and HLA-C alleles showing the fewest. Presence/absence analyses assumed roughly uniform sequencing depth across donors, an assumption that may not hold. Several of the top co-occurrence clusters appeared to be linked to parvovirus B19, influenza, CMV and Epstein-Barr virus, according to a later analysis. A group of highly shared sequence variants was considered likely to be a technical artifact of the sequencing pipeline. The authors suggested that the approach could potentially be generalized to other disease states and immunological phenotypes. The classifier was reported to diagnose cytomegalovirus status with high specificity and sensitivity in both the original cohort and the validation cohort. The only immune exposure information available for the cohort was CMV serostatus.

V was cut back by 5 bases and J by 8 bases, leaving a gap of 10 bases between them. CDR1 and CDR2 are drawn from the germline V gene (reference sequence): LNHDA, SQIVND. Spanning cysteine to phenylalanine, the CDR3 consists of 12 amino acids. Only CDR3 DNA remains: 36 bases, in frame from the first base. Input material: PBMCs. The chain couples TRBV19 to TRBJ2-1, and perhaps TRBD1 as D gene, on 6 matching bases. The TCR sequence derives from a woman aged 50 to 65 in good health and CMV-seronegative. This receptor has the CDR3 CASSQGFDEQFF. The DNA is TGTGCCAGTAGTCAGGGGTTCGATGAGCAGTTCTTC.